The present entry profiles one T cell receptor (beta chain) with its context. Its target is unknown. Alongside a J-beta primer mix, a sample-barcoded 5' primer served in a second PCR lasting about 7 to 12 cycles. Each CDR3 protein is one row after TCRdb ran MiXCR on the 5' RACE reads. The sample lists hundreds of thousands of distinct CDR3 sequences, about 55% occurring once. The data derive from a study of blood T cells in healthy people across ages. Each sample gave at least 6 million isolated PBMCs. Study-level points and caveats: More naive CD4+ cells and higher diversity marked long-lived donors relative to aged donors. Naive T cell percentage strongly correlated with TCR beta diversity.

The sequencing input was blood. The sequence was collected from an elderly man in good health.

The CDR3: CSVTTGVNQPQHF. The CDR3 DNA reads as TGCAGCGTGACGACAGGGGTCAATCAGCCCCAGCATTTT. The V and J genes are TRBV29-1 and TRBJ1-5; 8 positions agree with TRBD1. V shed 6 bases, J shed 3 bases, and the junction held 4 bases outside the gene matches. This CDR3 is 13 amino acids long. Per germline, CDR1 SQVTM and CDR2 ANQGSEA.